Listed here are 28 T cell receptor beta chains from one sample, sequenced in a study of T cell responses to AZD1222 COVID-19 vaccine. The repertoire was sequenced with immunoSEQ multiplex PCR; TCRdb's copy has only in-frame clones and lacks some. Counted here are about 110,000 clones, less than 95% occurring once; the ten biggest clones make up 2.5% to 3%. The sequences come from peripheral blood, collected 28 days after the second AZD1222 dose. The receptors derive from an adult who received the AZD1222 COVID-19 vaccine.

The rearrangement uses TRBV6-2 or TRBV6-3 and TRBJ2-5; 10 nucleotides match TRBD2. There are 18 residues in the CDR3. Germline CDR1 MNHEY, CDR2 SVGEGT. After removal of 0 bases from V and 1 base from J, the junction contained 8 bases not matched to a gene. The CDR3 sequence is CASSYSRGLAAFQETQYF. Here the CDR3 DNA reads TGTGCCAGCAGTTACTCTAGAGGACTAGCGGCCTTCCAAGAGACCCAGTACTTC.

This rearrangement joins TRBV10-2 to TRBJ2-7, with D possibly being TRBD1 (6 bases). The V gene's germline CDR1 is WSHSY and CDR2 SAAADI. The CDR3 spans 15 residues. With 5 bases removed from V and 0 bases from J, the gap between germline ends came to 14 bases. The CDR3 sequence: CASSTDRFLSYEQYF. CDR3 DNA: TGCGCCAGCAGTACCGACAGGTTTCTCTCCTACGAGCAGTACTTC.

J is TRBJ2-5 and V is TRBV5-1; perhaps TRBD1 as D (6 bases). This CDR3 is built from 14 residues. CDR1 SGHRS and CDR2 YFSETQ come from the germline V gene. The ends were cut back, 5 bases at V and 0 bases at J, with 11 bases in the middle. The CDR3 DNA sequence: TGCGCCAGCAGTAAAGGACAGTACCAAGAGACCCAGTACTTC. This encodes CASSKGQYQETQYF. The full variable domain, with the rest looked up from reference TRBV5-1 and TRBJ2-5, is KAGVTQTPRYLIKTRGQQVTLSCSPISGHRSVSWYQQTPGQGLQFLFEYFSETQRNKGNFPGRFSGRQFSNSRSEMNVSTLELGDSALYLCASSKGQYQETQYFGPGTRLLVL.

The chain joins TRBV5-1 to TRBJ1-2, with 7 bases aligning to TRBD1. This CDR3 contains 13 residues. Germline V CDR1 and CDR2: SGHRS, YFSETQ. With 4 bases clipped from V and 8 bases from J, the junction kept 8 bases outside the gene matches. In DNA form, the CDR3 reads TGCGCCAGCAGCCTGGGACAGCCGCAGGGCTACACCTTC. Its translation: CASSLGQPQGYTF.

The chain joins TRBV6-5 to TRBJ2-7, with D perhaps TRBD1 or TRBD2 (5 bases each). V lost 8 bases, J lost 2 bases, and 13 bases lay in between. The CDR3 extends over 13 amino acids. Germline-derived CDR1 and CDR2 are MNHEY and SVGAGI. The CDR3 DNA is TGTGCCAGCCGACCCCTGGGACCCTACGAGCAGTACTTC. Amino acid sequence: CASRPLGPYEQYF.

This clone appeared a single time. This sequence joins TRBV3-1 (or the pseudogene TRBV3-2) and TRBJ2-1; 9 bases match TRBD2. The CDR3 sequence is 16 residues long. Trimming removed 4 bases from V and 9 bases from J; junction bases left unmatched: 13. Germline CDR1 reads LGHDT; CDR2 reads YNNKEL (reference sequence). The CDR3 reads CASSPRFLAGAAEQFF. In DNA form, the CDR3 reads TGTGCCAGCAGCCCTCGGTTTTTAGCGGGAGCGGCTGAGCAGTTCTTC.

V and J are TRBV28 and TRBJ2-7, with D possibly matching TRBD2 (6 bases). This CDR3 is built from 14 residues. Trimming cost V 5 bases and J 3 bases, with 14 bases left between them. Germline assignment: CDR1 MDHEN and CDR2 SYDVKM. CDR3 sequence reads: CASSHRDWGYEQYF. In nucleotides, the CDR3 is TGTGCCAGCAGTCACCGGGACTGGGGCTACGAGCAGTACTTC.

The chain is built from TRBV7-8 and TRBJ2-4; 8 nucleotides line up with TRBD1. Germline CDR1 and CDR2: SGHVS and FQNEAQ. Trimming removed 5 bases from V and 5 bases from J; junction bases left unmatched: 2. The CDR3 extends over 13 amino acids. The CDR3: CASSRGQENIQYF. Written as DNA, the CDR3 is TGTGCCAGCAGCCGGGGACAGGAAAACATTCAGTACTTC.

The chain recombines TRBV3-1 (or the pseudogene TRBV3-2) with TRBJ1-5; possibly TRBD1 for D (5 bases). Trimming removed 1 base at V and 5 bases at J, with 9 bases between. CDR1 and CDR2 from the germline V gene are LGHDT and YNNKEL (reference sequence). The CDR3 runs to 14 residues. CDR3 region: CASSQGGSDQPQHF. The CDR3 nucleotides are TGTGCCAGCAGCCAAGGGGGCAGTGATCAGCCCCAGCATTTT.

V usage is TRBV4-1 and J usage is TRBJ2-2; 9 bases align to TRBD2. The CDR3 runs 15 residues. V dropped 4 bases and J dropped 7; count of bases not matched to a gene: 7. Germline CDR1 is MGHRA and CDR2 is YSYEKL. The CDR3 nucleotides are TGCGCCAGCAGCCTCGGGACTAGCAGTTACGGGGAGCTGTTTTTT. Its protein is CASSLGTSSYGELFF.

The CDR3 nucleotides are TGTGCCAGCAGCCCCACTAGCGGGGGGTCAGATACGCAGTATTTT. Its protein product is CASSPTSGGSDTQYF. The V gene is TRBV5-6, the J gene TRBJ2-3; 12 nucleotides match TRBD2. The CDR3 runs to 15 residues. Germline trimming cut 4 bases from V and 4 bases from J; bases unmatched to any gene: 4. The germline CDR1 and CDR2 sequences are SGHDT and YYEEEE.

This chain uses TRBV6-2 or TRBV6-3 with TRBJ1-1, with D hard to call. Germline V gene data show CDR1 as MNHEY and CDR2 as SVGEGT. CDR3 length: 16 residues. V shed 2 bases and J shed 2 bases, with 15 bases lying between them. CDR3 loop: CASSYDFQRTNTEAFF. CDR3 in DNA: TGTGCCAGCAGTTACGACTTTCAGAGAACTAACACTGAAGCTTTCTTT.

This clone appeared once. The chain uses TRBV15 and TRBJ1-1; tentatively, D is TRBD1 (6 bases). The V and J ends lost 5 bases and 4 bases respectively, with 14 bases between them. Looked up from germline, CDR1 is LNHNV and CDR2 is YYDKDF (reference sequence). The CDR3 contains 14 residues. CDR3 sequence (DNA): TGTGCCACCAGCCCGATGCCGGGGGCCACTGAAGCTTTCTTT. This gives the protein CATSPMPGATEAFF.

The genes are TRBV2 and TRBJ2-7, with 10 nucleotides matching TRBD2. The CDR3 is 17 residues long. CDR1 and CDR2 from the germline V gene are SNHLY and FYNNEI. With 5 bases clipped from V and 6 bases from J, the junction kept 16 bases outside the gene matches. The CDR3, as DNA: TGTGCCAGCAGTCGGCTAGCGGGGGTCACGAGGGGTGGCGAGCAGTACTTC. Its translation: CASSRLAGVTRGGEQYF.

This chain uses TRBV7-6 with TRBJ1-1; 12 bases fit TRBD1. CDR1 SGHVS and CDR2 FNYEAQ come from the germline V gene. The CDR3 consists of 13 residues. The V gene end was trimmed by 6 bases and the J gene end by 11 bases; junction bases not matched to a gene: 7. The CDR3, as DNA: TGTGCCAGCAGGGAAGGGACAGGGGGCGATGCTTTCTTT. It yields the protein CASREGTGGDAFF.

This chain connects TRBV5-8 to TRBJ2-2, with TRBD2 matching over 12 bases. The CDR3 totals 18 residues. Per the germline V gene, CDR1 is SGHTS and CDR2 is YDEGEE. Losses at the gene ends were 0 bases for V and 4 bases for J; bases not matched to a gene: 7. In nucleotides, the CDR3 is TGTGCCAGCAGCTTGGCTCCCCTAGCGGGAGGGAGCACCGGGGAGCTGTTTTTT. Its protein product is CASSLAPLAGGSTGELFF.

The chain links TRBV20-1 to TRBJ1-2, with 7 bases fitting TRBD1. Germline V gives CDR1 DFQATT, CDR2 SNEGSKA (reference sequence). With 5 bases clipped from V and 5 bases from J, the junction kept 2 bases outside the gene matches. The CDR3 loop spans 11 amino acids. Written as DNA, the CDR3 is TGCAGTGCTCCGGGACAGTATGGCTACACCTTC. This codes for CSAPGQYGYTF.

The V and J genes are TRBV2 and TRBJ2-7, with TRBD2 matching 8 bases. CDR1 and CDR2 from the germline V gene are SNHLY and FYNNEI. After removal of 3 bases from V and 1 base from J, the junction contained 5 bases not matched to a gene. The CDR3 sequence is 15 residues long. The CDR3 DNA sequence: TGTGCCAGCAGTGACAGAGCGGGAGTATCCTACGAGCAGTACTTC. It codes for CASSDRAGVSYEQYF.

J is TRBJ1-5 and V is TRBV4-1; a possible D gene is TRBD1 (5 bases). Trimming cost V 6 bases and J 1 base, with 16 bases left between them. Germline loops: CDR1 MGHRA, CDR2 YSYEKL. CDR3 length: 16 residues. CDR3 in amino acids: CASRDTSFLSNQPQHF. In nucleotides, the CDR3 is TGCGCCAGCAGGGACACAAGTTTCTTGAGCAATCAGCCCCAGCATTTT.

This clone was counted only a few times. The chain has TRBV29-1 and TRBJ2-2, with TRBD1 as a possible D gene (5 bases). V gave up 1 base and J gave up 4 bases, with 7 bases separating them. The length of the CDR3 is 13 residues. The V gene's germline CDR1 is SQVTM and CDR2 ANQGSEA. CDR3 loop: CSVEGGPTGELFF. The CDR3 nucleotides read TGCAGCGTTGAAGGGGGCCCCACCGGGGAGCTGTTTTTT.

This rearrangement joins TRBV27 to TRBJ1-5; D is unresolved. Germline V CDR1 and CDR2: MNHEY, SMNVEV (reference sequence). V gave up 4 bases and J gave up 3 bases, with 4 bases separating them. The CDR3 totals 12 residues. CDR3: CASSSPNQPQHF. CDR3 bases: TGTGCCAGCAGTTCCCCCAATCAGCCCCAGCATTTT.

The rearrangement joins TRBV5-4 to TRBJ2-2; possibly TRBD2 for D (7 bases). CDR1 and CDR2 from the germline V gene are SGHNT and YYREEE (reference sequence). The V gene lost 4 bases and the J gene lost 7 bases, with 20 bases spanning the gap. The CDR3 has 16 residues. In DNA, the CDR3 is TGTGCCAGCAGCCCCTGGAGACCGGGGGGCGGCGGGGAGCTGTTTTTT. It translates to CASSPWRPGGGGELFF.

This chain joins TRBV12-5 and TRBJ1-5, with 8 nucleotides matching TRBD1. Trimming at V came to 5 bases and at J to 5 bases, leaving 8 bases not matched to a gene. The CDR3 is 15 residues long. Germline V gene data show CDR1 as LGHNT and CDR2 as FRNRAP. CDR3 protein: CASGGRQGSDQPQHF. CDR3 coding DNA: TGTGCTAGTGGTGGCCGACAGGGGTCCGATCAGCCCCAGCATTTT.

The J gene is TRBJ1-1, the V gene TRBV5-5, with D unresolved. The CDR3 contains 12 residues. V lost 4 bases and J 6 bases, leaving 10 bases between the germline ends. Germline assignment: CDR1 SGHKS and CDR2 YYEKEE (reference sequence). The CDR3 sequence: CASSPSLPEAFF. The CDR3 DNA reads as TGTGCCAGCAGCCCATCCCTCCCTGAAGCTTTCTTT.

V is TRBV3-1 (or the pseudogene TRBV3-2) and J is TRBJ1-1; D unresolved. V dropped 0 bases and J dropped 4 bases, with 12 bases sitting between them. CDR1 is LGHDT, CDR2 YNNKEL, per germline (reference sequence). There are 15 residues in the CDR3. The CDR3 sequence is CASSQDRWGSTEAFF. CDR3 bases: TGTGCCAGCAGCCAAGATCGGTGGGGATCCACTGAAGCTTTCTTT.

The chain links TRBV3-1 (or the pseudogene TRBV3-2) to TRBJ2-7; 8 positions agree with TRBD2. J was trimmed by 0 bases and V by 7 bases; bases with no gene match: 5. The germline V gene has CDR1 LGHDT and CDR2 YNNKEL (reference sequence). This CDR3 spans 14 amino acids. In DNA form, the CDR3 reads TGTGCCAGCAACTTAGCGGGGTACTCCTACGAGCAGTACTTC. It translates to CASNLAGYSYEQYF.

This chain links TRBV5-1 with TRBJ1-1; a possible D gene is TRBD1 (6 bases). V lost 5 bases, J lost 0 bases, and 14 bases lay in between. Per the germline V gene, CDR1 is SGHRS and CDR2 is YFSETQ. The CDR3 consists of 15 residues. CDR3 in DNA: TGCGCCAGCAGTTCTAAAGGACAGATGAACACTGAAGCTTTCTTT. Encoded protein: CASSSKGQMNTEAFF.

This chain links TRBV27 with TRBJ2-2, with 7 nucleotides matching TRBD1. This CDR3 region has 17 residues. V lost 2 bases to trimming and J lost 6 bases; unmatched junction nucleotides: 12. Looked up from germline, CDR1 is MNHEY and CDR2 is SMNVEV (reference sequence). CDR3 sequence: CASSLRRTGRNSGELFF. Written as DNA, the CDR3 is TGTGCCAGCAGTTTAAGGAGGACAGGTCGAAATTCCGGGGAGCTGTTTTTT.